The rows below give T cell receptor beta chains drawn from one sample of a study of blood T cell repertoires in COVID-19. Clones were read by immunoSEQ multiplex PCR, and TCRdb kept only the in-frame ones, dropping some. The table includes roughly 120,000 clones, roughly 80% detected once. Sequencing was performed on peripheral blood. These receptor sequences come from a man aged 45-65 years with acute or convalescent COVID-19. Both conserved end residues are trimmed from each CDR3. Each record gives: V gene, clone size, D gene, J gene, CDR3 protein. The D gene is left open where the match is weak. Part of the rows lack a size; the others show once, few, many or a class for expanded clones.

v_gene: TRBV15; abundance: .; d_gene: TRBD2; j_gene: TRBJ2-3; CDR3aa: ATSRDPTGGADTQY
v_gene: TRBV6-5; abundance: .; d_gene: TRBD1; j_gene: TRBJ1-5; CDR3aa: ASRGGQDNQPQH
v_gene: TRBV19; abundance: .; d_gene: TRBD1; j_gene: TRBJ2-1; CDR3aa: ASSIAGTGGNEQF
v_gene: TRBV19; abundance: .; d_gene: TRBD1; j_gene: TRBJ1-2; CDR3aa: ASSTTGGGGGYT
v_gene: TRBV5-1; abundance: .; d_gene: TRBD1; j_gene: TRBJ2-7; CDR3aa: ASSFGTGVFKLAYEQY
v_gene: TRBV28; abundance: few; d_gene: TRBD1; j_gene: TRBJ1-1; CDR3aa: ASSGQGRTEAF
v_gene: TRBV2; abundance: .; d_gene: .; j_gene: TRBJ2-2; CDR3aa: ASRGWTRNTGELF
v_gene: TRBV2; abundance: .; d_gene: .; j_gene: TRBJ2-2; CDR3aa: ASRSRRGVGELF
v_gene: TRBV10-3; abundance: once; d_gene: .; j_gene: TRBJ1-2; CDR3aa: AISEGGGYT
v_gene: TRBV7-2; abundance: once; d_gene: .; j_gene: TRBJ1-5; CDR3aa: ASSLAQGLNQPQH
v_gene: TRBV2; abundance: .; d_gene: TRBD1; j_gene: TRBJ1-6; CDR3aa: ASTLGQKDSPLH
v_gene: TRBV7-2; abundance: .; d_gene: .; j_gene: TRBJ1-5; CDR3aa: ASSLGRSISNQPQH
v_gene: TRBV12-3/TRBV12-4; abundance: .; d_gene: .; j_gene: TRBJ2-5; CDR3aa: ASSQQETQY
v_gene: TRBV10-3; abundance: .; d_gene: .; j_gene: TRBJ1-2; CDR3aa: AISEDQGLKGYT
v_gene: TRBV28; abundance: few; d_gene: .; j_gene: TRBJ2-7; CDR3aa: ASRPLRGEQY
v_gene: TRBV3-1/TRBV3-2; abundance: .; d_gene: TRBD2; j_gene: TRBJ2-1; CDR3aa: ASSLRTSGVENEQF
v_gene: TRBV27; abundance: .; d_gene: .; j_gene: TRBJ1-2; CDR3aa: ASSFRWQENYGYT
v_gene: TRBV6-5; abundance: .; d_gene: .; j_gene: TRBJ1-5; CDR3aa: ASTPGGGRSQPQH
v_gene: TRBV6-5; abundance: once; d_gene: .; j_gene: TRBJ1-1; CDR3aa: ASSYRPGGKTEAF
v_gene: TRBV7-8; abundance: .; d_gene: .; j_gene: TRBJ1-3; CDR3aa: ASSLFYSGNTIY
v_gene: TRBV7-8; abundance: .; d_gene: .; j_gene: TRBJ2-5; CDR3aa: ASSSTGGYQETQY
v_gene: TRBV29-1; abundance: .; d_gene: TRBD1; j_gene: TRBJ1-2; CDR3aa: SVVGQGVTYT